This TCR beta chain was profiled in a study of T cell responses to AZD1222 COVID-19 vaccine (dated by TCRdb to about 2021). The study in broad terms: AZD1222 recipients whose second dose came at about 4 weeks and those whose second dose came at about 12 weeks were combined into one group, since spike-specific TCR depth and breadth did not differ between the two schedules. TCR sequencing covered some 250 trial participants: 200 to 210 given two doses of AZD1222 and 26 given two doses of MenACWY control vaccine. Enrollment into the trials was organized by age into subgroups of 18-55, 56-69 and 70-plus years, and those subgroups contained approximately 150, 30 and 60 TCR-sequenced participants, respectively. What the authors observed across the whole study: In the small 56-69-year group, the increase in depth fell short of significance, most likely because of low power. Participants were mostly white British, with more females than males. The authors suggested clonal diversity may have been underestimated. The vaccine-associated CD4 TCRs covered the entire spike protein, and the dominant responses fell in regions 160-218 and 743-854. Because no samples from the day 14 peak response were available, repertoires could be characterized only after the peak T cell response. After two AZD1222 doses, both the breadth and the depth of spike-specific TCRs were significantly higher than at day 0 and than in MenACWY recipients. Nearly half of unique spike-specific TCRs reportedly recognized epitopes outside regions mutated in the B.1.351 and B.1.1.7 variants. Conclusions about previously exposed vaccinees are limited because only five to seven AZD1222 recipients were SARS-CoV-2 seropositive at baseline.

The CDR3 regions of human TCRbeta chains were analyzed by immunosequencing. Per the authors' processing: TCRs in the repertoires were matched against a reference library of SARS-CoV-2-specific TCRs that had been generated with the MIRA antigen-specificity platform. Breadth was defined as the fraction of unique TCRs that were SARS-CoV-2-associated. Depth was defined as the fraction of total T cells that were SARS-CoV-2-associated. Using the MIRA data, each spike-specific TCR was mapped to the spike region that the TCR reacts to and placed in a CD4 or CD8 class. Log10-transformed breadth and depth values were compared by one-way ANOVA with Sidak's multiple comparisons tests. Imported from immuneACCESS, the table was reduced by TCRdb to in-frame sequences with V and J called. These copies leave out some clones; in studies compared against another copy, an unresolved V gene accounts for under half, and the cause of the remainder is not known. V and J calls and clone size are given by that table; D and trimming were obtained from the DNA. The sample profile shows some 120,000 clones; 87% of them were found once. In total, the top ten clones hold approximately 1.5% of the sample.

The intended sense of this specimen's time point label: baseline before first vaccination. Samples from vaccinated people were obtained from the UK trials COV001 and COV002, which included a single-blind randomized controlled phase 2/3 trial of AZD1222 (ChAdOx1 nCoV-19) in healthy adults. Trial participant PBMC samples were collected at day 0 and day 28 after the second dose for TCRbeta chain sequencing. The CDR3 covers 15 residues, taking in both the cysteine and the phenylalanine. Solely the CDR3 DNA is kept, with 45 bases framed from the first base. V is pruned by 0 bases and J by 8 bases, leaving 4 bases of the junction without a gene match. Via the germline V gene (reference sequence), CDR1 is LNHDA and CDR2 SQIVND. In regard to this clone: The specificity of this receptor is unknown. Per-base quality was not reported, and no clone a single base away is much larger than it.

Sequenced material: peripheral blood, taken on day 0 of AZD1222 vaccination. This sequence originates from an adult in good health. The sequence is built from TRBV19 and TRBJ2-1, with TRBD2 matching 10 junction bases. The nucleotide sequence reads as follows: TGTGCCAGTAGTATAGAGGCTAGCGGGGGAGATGAGCAGTTCTTC. Translation gives CASSIEASGGDEQFF. Reference TRBV19 and TRBJ2-1 proteins supply the regions before and after the CDR3; the full variable domain is: DGGITQSPKYLFRKEGQNVTLSCEQNLNHDAMYWYRQDPGQGLRLIYYSQIVNDFQKGDIAEGYSVSREKKESFPLTVTSAQKNPTAFYLCASSIEASGGDEQFFGPGTRLTVL.